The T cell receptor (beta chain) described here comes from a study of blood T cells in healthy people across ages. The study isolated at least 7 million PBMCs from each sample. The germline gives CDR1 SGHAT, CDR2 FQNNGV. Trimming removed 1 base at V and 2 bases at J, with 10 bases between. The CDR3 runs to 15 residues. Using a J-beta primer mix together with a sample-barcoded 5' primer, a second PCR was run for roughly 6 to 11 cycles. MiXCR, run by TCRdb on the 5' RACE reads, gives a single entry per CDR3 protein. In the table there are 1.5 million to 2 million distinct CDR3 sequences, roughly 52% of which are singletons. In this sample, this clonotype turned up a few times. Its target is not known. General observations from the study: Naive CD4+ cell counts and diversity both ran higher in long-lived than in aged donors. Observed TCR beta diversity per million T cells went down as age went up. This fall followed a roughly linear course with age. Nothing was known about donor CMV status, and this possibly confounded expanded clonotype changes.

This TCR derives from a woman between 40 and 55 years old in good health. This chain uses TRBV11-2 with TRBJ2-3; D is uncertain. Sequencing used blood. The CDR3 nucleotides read TGTGCCAGCAGCTTAGTAGGAACCCCCACAGATACGCAGTATTTT. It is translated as CASSLVGTPTDTQYF.